This TCR beta chain was captured in a study of human T cells and chemical hapten exposure. Study in general: Across its roughly 22 weeks, the study gave patients weekly diphenylcyclopropenone doses to the scalp.

Time point given: pre-sensitization, week 0. Treatment defined: therapeutic diphenylcyclopropenone sensitization with weekly scalp DPC. Unseparated into fractions, whole blood served as the source from which total RNA was extracted. This clonotype was detected ten times or more. The germline gives CDR1 SQVTM, CDR2 ANQGSEA. The CDR3 is made up of 13 amino acids. Losses at the gene ends were 6 bases for V and 2 bases for J; bases not matched to a gene: 3. TCRdb independently ran MiXCR on the RACE reads; one entry per CDR3 protein. The sample contains under 400,000 distinct CDR3 sequences, approximately 5.1% of which appear only once.

The sequence was collected from a woman aged 50 to 60 with alopecia areata. Some clones in this sample may be carry-over from other donors' samples. Sequences were derived from whole blood, sampled in connection with sensitization to the hapten diphenylcyclopropenone (DPC). The chain carries TRBV29-1 and TRBJ1-2; 10 bases agree with TRBD1. The CDR3 DNA is TGCAGCGTAGGGACAGGGGAGAACTATGGCTACACCTTC. It specifies CSVGTGENYGYTF.